This T cell receptor beta chain appears in the sequencing data of a study of OX40 agonist ivuxolimab in advanced cancers. Assay used: immunoSEQ multiplex PCR; TCRdb lists only in-frame clones, some missing. The data show about 49,000 clones, about 85% seen once. Per the germline V gene, CDR1 is SGHVS and CDR2 is FQNEAQ. CDR3 length: 14 residues. Trimming stripped 4 bases from V and 2 bases from J, with 10 bases between. The receptor's source is an adult with an advanced solid tumor such as melanoma, head and neck, liver or kidney cancer. The chain joins TRBV7-8 to TRBJ2-3; D is unresolved. Here the sequenced sample was CD4+ or CD8+ T cells sorted from blood, taken in a trial of the OX40 agonist ivuxolimab. CDR3 amino acids: CASSWNGFTDTQYF. CDR3 DNA: TGTGCCAGCAGCTGGAATGGTTTCACAGATACGCAGTATTTT.